This paragraph covers one T cell receptor beta chain sequence. This clonotype has just a few counts. The antigen it binds to is not known. Per-base quality was not reported, and no clone a single base away is much larger than it. The data are from a study of glioma-infiltrating T cells (dated by TCRdb to 2016 to 2018). The study in broad terms: Sequencing of TCR alpha- and beta-chain repertoires was performed on glioma tissue, on non-neoplastic brain tissue, and on matched peripheral blood mononuclear cells. To measure how far tissue and blood T-cell populations diverged, each tissue-infiltrating repertoire was compared against the peripheral blood repertoire of the same patient. The paired cohort was made up of three low-grade glioma patients, eight or nine primary glioblastoma patients and three non-glioma patients who contributed non-neoplastic brain tissue.

TCR alpha and beta CDR3 regions were amplified with the iRepertoire nested amplicon-rescue multiplex PCR (arm-PCR) platform from RNA. One-step reverse transcription and amplification used about 95-400 ng of tissue mRNA or PBMC total RNA as input. Following bead purification, Illumina adapters were added by a secondary multiplex PCR, and libraries between 200 and 400 bp were gel-purified. The libraries contained internal 6-nucleotide barcodes that were used for demultiplexing. Sequencing of libraries was performed on an Illumina MiSeq with 2x220 or 2x250 nucleotide paired-end reads. The original pipeline was this. Paired reads were merged using FLASH 1.2.11 and aligned with BWA-MEM to the GRCh37 human genome, and TRA and TRB reads were then extracted. V and J assignment used an IMGT-derived reference of cassette sequences and CDR3 motifs that included pseudogenes. Reads were translated in three frames, and productive CDR3s were defined by a C…FGXG motif without stop codons. A clonotype was defined as a unique combination of a V-J cassette pair and a CDR3 amino acid sequence. Filtering of reads was based on Hamming distance, with the threshold set by the sequence error rate of each sample in mapped regions. TCRdb trimmed the raw reads at Q25, called clones with MiXCR and kept productive beta chains. Rows with one shared CDR3 protein collapse into an entry with the most common genes and DNA. The V and J calls follow TCRdb's processing rather than the paper's. This sample comprises about 200,000 distinct CDR3 sequences, around 32% of them detected only once. 20% to 25% of the sample is in the top ten clones.

Results and caveats for the whole study, not just this receptor: In non-neoplastic patients, VJ-independent divergence between tissue and blood fell below expectation, whereas in all gliomas, and especially in low-grade gliomas, the divergence rose above expectation. Small numbers underpinned the group comparisons: eight glioblastoma patients, three low-grade glioma patients and three non-neoplastic patients. Only a very small number of CDR3 sequences turned up in both tissue and blood, a result put down to high CDR3 diversity combined with limited sampling.

For CDR1 and CDR2, the germline V gene lists SGHRS and YFSETQ. The V end loses 1 base and the J end loses 2 bases, and a stretch of 10 bases separates them. The CDR3 starts with the cysteine, ends with the phenylalanine, and has 14 residues. The retained sequence is limited to the CDR3, 42 bases, with the frame set at the first base. The material sequenced was glioma tissue, nonneoplastic brain tissue, or PBMCs (not recorded which). This TCR was recovered from a human donor with low-grade glioma or glioblastoma, undergoing nonglioma brain surgery, or in good health (not recorded which). The chain is made from TRBV5-1 and TRBJ2-7; no D segment can be confidently identified. This receptor has the CDR3 CASSLNGLPYEQYF. The nucleotide sequence reads TGCGCCAGCAGCTTGAACGGCCTTCCCTACGAGCAGTACTTC.